The entry below describes one T cell receptor (beta chain). This sample is drawn from a study of shared clonotypes between healthy human individuals. The naive CD8 fraction comprised CD45RO-negative cells positively selected for CCR7 and excluded terminally differentiated effector memory CD45RA+ cells. Produced via immunoSEQ multiplex PCR; TCRdb's table is partial and in-frame only. The data show approximately 740,000 clones, 92% seen once. With 3 bases removed from V and 5 bases from J, the gap between germline ends came to 10 bases. Germline V gives CDR1 GTSNPN, CDR2 SVGIG (reference sequence). This CDR3 has 12 residues.

The sequence was collected from a man in his thirties or forties in good health. Sequencing was performed on naive CD8+ T cells sorted from blood. The rearrangement links TRBV30 to TRBJ2-5; D perhaps matches TRBD2 (5 bases). CDR3 sequence: CAWSLSGETQYF. CDR3 sequence (DNA): TGTGCCTGGAGCCTTTCGGGGGAGACCCAGTACTTC.